This paragraph reports one T cell receptor (beta chain). The target antigen is unknown. The CDR3 length is 15 residues. V gave up 3 bases and J gave up 2 bases, with 12 bases separating them. TCRdb processed the 5' RACE reads anew with MiXCR; each CDR3 protein has one entry. The sample lists fewer than 650,000 distinct CDR3 sequences; less than 9% were seen once. The sample originates from a study of identical twins. Overall study findings and caveats: Within cord blood, abundant beta clonotypes carried fewer insertions, but memory repertoires showed no such trend. Excess low generation probability was seen in twin-shared out-of-frame alpha sequences.

This sample also appeared in a second study, on yellow fever vaccine responses in identical twins.

The TCR originated in a young woman in good health. The sample was PBMCs. The chain uses TRBV12-3 or TRBV12-4 and TRBJ2-3; TRBD2 is a possible D gene (5 bases). CDR3 sequence (DNA): TGTGCCAGCAGTTTGCCGGGATTGGACACAGATACGCAGTATTTT. Translated, it gives CASSLPGLDTDTQYF.